This is a list of T cell receptor beta chains from one sample in a study of T cells in Graves' hyperthyroidism and ophthalmopathy. TCRdb called the multiplex PCR reads again in MiXCR, with one record for every CDR3 protein. Of 560,000 or so distinct CDR3 sequences in the sample, about half were seen once. Sequencing was carried out using peripheral blood or thyroid tissue (not recorded which). The origin of the receptors is a young woman with Graves' hyperthyroidism. Both conserved end residues are part of each CDR3. Fields, in order: clone size, V gene, CDR3 length, D gene, J gene, CDR3 protein, CDR3 DNA. D genes are given only for firm matches. Size tells how often a clone was seen (once, few, many) or the class of an expanded clone, and some rows leave it out.

>.|TRBV12-3/TRBV12-4|14|.|TRBJ1-2
CASSSPVANYGYTF
TGTGCCAGCAGTTCCCCCGTAGCTAACTATGGCTACACCTTC
>few|TRBV19|14|.|TRBJ2-7
CASSITIGPYEQYF
TGTGCCAGTAGTATTACCATCGGCCCCTACGAGCAGTACTTC
>few|TRBV29-1|14|TRBD2|TRBJ2-3
CSVGLASGVYTQYF
TGCAGCGTTGGGTTGGCTAGCGGTGTGTATACGCAGTATTTT
>.|TRBV7-9|12|.|TRBJ2-7
CASSTLEYEQYF
TGTGCCAGCTCAACCTTGGAGTACGAGCAGTACTTC
>.|TRBV20-1|12|.|TRBJ2-7
CSAGDTTYEQYF
TGCAGTGCGGGGGACACTACCTACGAGCAGTACTTC
>few|TRBV10-3|15|TRBD2|TRBJ2-2
CASGLAGVESGELFF
TGTGCCAGCGGACTAGCGGGAGTCGAATCCGGGGAGCTGTTTTTT
>.|TRBV2|14|TRBD1|TRBJ1-5
CASSLLGQDQPQHF
TGTGCCAGCAGTTTACTCGGACAGGATCAGCCCCAGCATTTT
>few|TRBV4-2|17|.|TRBJ1-2
CASSLEGTEGSHYGYTF
TGTGCCAGCAGCTTGGAAGGGACGGAAGGTTCTCACTATGGCTACACCTTC
>.|TRBV10-3|16|.|TRBJ1-2
CAISESTTGHSYGYTF
TGTGCCATCAGTGAGTCGACTACAGGTCATTCATATGGCTACACCTTC
>few|TRBV5-1|16|TRBD2|TRBJ2-7
CASSPRGAGSVYEQYF
TGCGCCAGCAGCCCGCGGGGGGCAGGGAGCGTGTACGAGCAGTACTTC
>.|TRBV15|15|.|TRBJ2-6
CATSRGTGGVNTEAF
TGTGCCACCAGCAGAGGGACAGGCGGGGTGAACACTGAAGCTTTC
>few|TRBV7-2|14|TRBD1|TRBJ2-7
CASSIIAGGCEQYF
TGTGCCAGTAGTATAATAGCAGGGGGCTGCGAGCAGTACTTC
>few|TRBV14|13|.|TRBJ1-1
CASSPNTDYEAFF
TGTGCCAGCTCGCCTAACACGGACTATGAAGCTTTCTTT
>few|TRBV6-5|14|TRBD1|TRBJ1-2
CASSEGQGTYGYTF
TGTGCCAGTTCAGAGGGACAGGGAACCTATGGCTACACCTTC
>many|TRBV7-2|11|.|TRBJ1-1
CASSPGVGAFF
TGTGCCAGCAGCCCGGGGGTTGGGGCTTTCTTT
>many|TRBV9|15|.|TRBJ1-6
CASSVDGTPNSPLHF
TGTGCCAGCAGCGTAGATGGGACACCCAATTCACCCCTCCACTTT
>.|TRBV6-7|17|TRBD2|TRBJ2-5
CASSYISGSRGVETQYF
TGTGCCAGCAGTTACATCAGCGGGAGCCGGGGCGTGGAGACCCAGTACTTC
>.|TRBV7-3|13|.|TRBJ1-4
CVSTHTQGEKLFF
TGTGTCAGCACCCATACGCAGGGTGAAAAACTGTTTTTT
>many|TRBV7-2|13|.|TRBJ1-5
CASSLDARQPQHF
TGTGCCAGCAGCTTAGATGCGAGGCAGCCCCAGCATTTT
>few|TRBV7-9|14|.|TRBJ1-2
CASSRSQKGYGYTF
TGTGCCAGCAGCAGATCTCAAAAGGGGTATGGCTACACCTTC
>.|TRBV29-1|14|.|TRBJ1-1
CSVRGIVPNTEAFF
TGCAGCGTTCGGGGGATTGTTCCGAACACTGAAGCTTTCTTT
>.|TRBV10-3|13|TRBD2|TRBJ2-1
CAIALAGEYEQFF
TGTGCCATCGCACTAGCGGGAGAGTATGAGCAGTTCTTC
>few|TRBV7-9|14|TRBD1|TRBJ1-1
CASSLAGGSAWAFF
TGTGCCAGCAGCTTAGCAGGGGGCTCTGCTTGGGCTTTCTTT
>many|TRBV7-9|15|TRBD1|TRBJ1-4
CASSLAQGAFEKLFF
TGTGCCAGCAGCTTAGCGCAGGGGGCCTTTGAAAAACTGTTTTTT